Listed below are T cell receptor beta chains from one sample, sequenced in a study of response to subunit inactivated influenza vaccine. From the RT-PCR reads, TCRdb called clonotypes with MiXCR, one entry per CDR3 protein. Among fewer than 700,000 distinct CDR3 sequences, roughly 13% were seen once, and the ten largest hold approximately 14%. Material: PBMCs from blood, obtained roughly 47 days after vaccination. Receptors were obtained from a man aged 45-60 years who received an inactivated influenza vaccine. The CDR3 runs from the conserved cysteine through the conserved F or W. D genes are given only for firm matches. Clone sizes are given selectively: once, few, many, or a class where the clone is expanded.

TRBJ2-2,-,-,TRBV20-1,CSARDGSSTGELFF,TGCAGTGCTAGAGACGGCAGTAGCACCGGGGAGCTGTTTTTT
TRBJ2-1,few,-,TRBV27,CASSPLEPYYNEQFF,TGTGCCAGCAGTCCACTAGAGCCCTACTACAATGAGCAGTTCTTC
TRBJ1-1,few,-,TRBV25-1,CASSDGRGTGMNTEAFF,TGTGCCAGCAGTGATGGGAGGGGAACAGGGATGAACACTGAAGCTTTCTTT
TRBJ2-7,-,-,TRBV7-9,CASSLGRTTGEEQYF,TGTGCCAGCAGCTTAGGCCGGACTACCGGTGAAGAGCAGTACTTC
TRBJ2-3,few,-,TRBV10-3,CAISELGKDTQYF,TGTGCCATCAGTGAGTTGGGCAAGGATACGCAGTATTTT
TRBJ2-1,few,TRBD2,TRBV11-1,CASSLRYGGGQSFQEQFF,TGTGCCAGCAGCTTAAGGTACGGGGGAGGGCAATCCTTCCAGGAGCAGTTCTTC
TRBJ2-7,-,-,TRBV6-1,CASSDIRAGSHEQYF,TGTGCCAGCAGTGATATTCGGGCGGGATCCCACGAGCAGTACTTC
TRBJ1-5,-,-,TRBV20-1,CSARDEGVGQPQHF,TGCAGTGCTAGAGACGAGGGGGTGGGACAGCCCCAGCATTTT
TRBJ2-7,many,-,TRBV28,CASSFNPGPGLDEQYF,TGTGCCAGCAGTTTCAATCCGGGACCGGGGCTAGACGAGCAGTACTTC
TRBJ2-7,few,TRBD1,TRBV6-2/TRBV6-3,CASNQHGTAYEQYF,TGTGCCAGCAACCAGCATGGGACAGCCTACGAGCAGTACTTC
TRBJ2-1,-,-,TRBV14,CASSLQSGAISEQFF,TGTGCCAGCAGCCTTCAGAGTGGTGCAATAAGTGAGCAGTTCTTC
TRBJ2-1,-,-,TRBV25-1,CASRGNSGRAYNEQFF,TGTGCCAGCAGGGGAAATAGCGGACGAGCCTACAATGAGCAGTTCTTC
TRBJ2-1,-,TRBD2,TRBV20-1,CSARDGGGNYNEQFF,TGCAGTGCTAGAGATGGGGGGGGTAACTACAATGAGCAGTTCTTC
TRBJ2-2,-,TRBD2,TRBV20-1,CSASPMGREDTGELFF,TGCAGTGCTAGCCCCATGGGGCGGGAGGACACCGGGGAGCTGTTTTTT